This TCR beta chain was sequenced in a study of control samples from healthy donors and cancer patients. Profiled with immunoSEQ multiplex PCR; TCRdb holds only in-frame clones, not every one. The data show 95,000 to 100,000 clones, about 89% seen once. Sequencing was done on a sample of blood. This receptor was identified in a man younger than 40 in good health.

The chain's CDR3 is CASSPSLALSTDTQYF. CDR3 DNA: TGTGCCAGCAGCCCCTCCCTAGCACTTAGCACAGATACGCAGTATTTT. The chain employs TRBV7-2 and TRBJ2-3; possible D gene TRBD2, 5 bases. The germline CDR1 and CDR2 sequences are SGHTA and FQGNSA. This CDR3 contains 16 residues. The ends were cut back, 5 bases at V and 0 bases at J, with 15 bases in the middle. The full variable domain, in which reference TRBV7-2 and TRBJ2-3 provide the parts outside the CDR3, is GAGVSQSPSNKVTEKGKDVELRCDPISGHTALYWYRQSLGQGLEFLIYFQGNSAPDKSGLPSDRFSAERTGGSVSTLTIQRTQQEDSAVYLCASSPSLALSTDTQYFGPGTRLTVL.